This T cell receptor beta chain was sequenced in a study of T cell responses to AZD1222 COVID-19 vaccine. Some clones are missing from TCRdb's copy, which holds only in-frame ones; the method was immunoSEQ multiplex PCR. Here the sample spans about 150,000 clones, 91% being singletons. This CDR3 has 15 amino acids. V was pared by 1 base and J by 4 bases, with 12 bases between. The germline gives CDR1 SNHLY, CDR2 FYNNEI. Researchers grouped second doses given at about 4 or about 12 weeks into one pool. The source is an adult who received the AZD1222 COVID-19 vaccine. The specimen was peripheral blood, collected 28 days after the second AZD1222 dose. The V gene is TRBV2, the J gene TRBJ2-3, with no clear D. The CDR3 DNA reads TGTGCCAGCAGTGAAGGGGCCGACCGATCAGATACGCAGTATTTT. The encoded protein is CASSEGADRSDTQYF.